The rows below give T cell receptor beta chains drawn from one sample of a study of cytomegalovirus exposure and HLA in healthy donors. Here immunoSEQ multiplex PCR was the method, and the copy in TCRdb shows in-frame clones only, minus some. The sample consists of over 45,000 clones, around 81% of them appearing once. The sequencing input was PBMCs. The receptors originated from a boy aged 5-17 years in good health and CMV-seropositive. Each CDR3 is given with its conserved first and last residue. D genes are given only for firm matches. Clone size is given for some rows only: seen once, a few or many times, or a class if the clone is expanded.

TRBV7-8	.	TRBJ2-1	.	TGTGCCAGCAGCTTAGTCGGGACCTACAATGAGCAGTTCTTC	CASSLVGTYNEQFF
TRBV9	.	TRBJ2-2	TRBD1	TGTGCCAGCAGCCCCCGGACAGGCCCCCACACCGGGGAGCTGTTTTTT	CASSPRTGPHTGELFF
TRBV7-9	.	TRBJ2-7	.	TGTGCCAGCAGCTGGGGAGGAGACGGGGAGCAGTACTTC	CASSWGGDGEQYF
TRBV6-1	.	TRBJ1-5	.	TGTGCCAGCAGTGAATTTGGGGGCCGGGTTCGAGATCAGCCCCAGCATTTT	CASSEFGGRVRDQPQHF
TRBV14	.	TRBJ2-1	TRBD2	TGTGCCAGCAGCCTCCAGACTAGCCTCAATGAGCAGTTCTTC	CASSLQTSLNEQFF
TRBV7-2	once	TRBJ2-7	.	TGTGCCAGCAGCGCAGACAGGTTCGACGAGCAGTACTTC	CASSADRFDEQYF
TRBV2	.	TRBJ2-5	TRBD2	TGTGCCAGCAAAGCCCTTTTAGAAGCGGGGGGGCCCGAGGAGACCCAGTACTTC	CASKALLEAGGPEETQYF
TRBV18	.	TRBJ2-7	.	TGTGCCAGCTCAAAAGCCTCGTCCTACGAGCAGTACTTC	CASSKASSYEQYF
TRBV7-9	.	TRBJ2-6	.	TGTGCCAGCCGTGAGGGCTCTGGGGCCAACGTCCTGACTTTC	CASREGSGANVLTF
TRBV11-1	.	TRBJ1-1	.	TGTGCCAGCAGCTACGGCACTGAAGCTTTCTTT	CASSYGTEAFF
TRBV5-1	few	TRBJ2-2	.	TGCGCCAGCAGCCCGAACCTATACACCGGGGAGCTGTTTTTT	CASSPNLYTGELFF
TRBV15	.	TRBJ2-7	TRBD1	TGTGCCACCAGCAGTGTGGACAGGGGGGTCTCTAGGGAGCAGTACTTC	CATSSVDRGVSREQYF
TRBV10-2	.	TRBJ1-1	.	TGCGCCAGCAGGGAGGGACATTTGAACACTGAAGCTTTCTTT	CASREGHLNTEAFF
TRBV6-5	.	TRBJ2-5	.	TGTGCCAGCAGTACACAGATCCAAGAGACCCAGTACTTC	CASSTQIQETQYF
TRBV4-1	.	TRBJ2-7	.	TGCGCCAGCAGCCTCCGCCTCGGGGCCTACGAGCAGTACTTC	CASSLRLGAYEQYF
TRBV6-5	.	TRBJ2-2	TRBD1	TGTGCCAGCAGTTATACAGGGGTGGGGGAGCTGTTTTTT	CASSYTGVGELFF
TRBV5-1	.	TRBJ1-1	TRBD1	TGCGCCAGCAGCTTGACAGGGGGGAACACTGAAGCTTTCTTT	CASSLTGGNTEAFF
TRBV7-9	.	TRBJ1-1	TRBD1	TGTGCCAGCAGCTTTCACCGGACAGGGGGCGCGGAAGCTTTCTTT	CASSFHRTGGAEAFF
TRBV4-1	few	TRBJ2-1	.	TGCGCCAGCAGCCAAGATCGGGGGACCCCTCCGGATGAGCAGTTCTTC	CASSQDRGTPPDEQFF
TRBV6-1	.	TRBJ1-4	TRBD1	TGTGCCAGCAGCGTAAACAGGGGGGCTGAAAAACTGTTTTTT	CASSVNRGAEKLFF
TRBV6-1	.	TRBJ1-2	TRBD1	TGTGCCAGCAGTAAGACAGGGGGCGCAGGCTATGGCTACACCTTC	CASSKTGGAGYGYTF
TRBV11-2	.	TRBJ1-4	TRBD1	TGTGCCAGCAGCTTAGATCGAGGGACAGGGTATGAAAAACTGTTTTTT	CASSLDRGTGYEKLFF
TRBV10-3	.	TRBJ2-3	.	TGTGCCATCAGTGAGTCGAAGGGGGGGGAGCTAAGGCTCACAGATACGCAGTATTTT	CAISESKGGELRLTDTQYF
TRBV10-2	.	TRBJ2-7	.	TGCGCCAGCAGTGAGGGCCCCTACGAGCAGTACTTC	CASSEGPYEQYF
TRBV11-2	.	TRBJ2-7	.	TGTGCCAGCAGTCTAAACCTGAGGGAGCAGTACTTC	CASSLNLREQYF
TRBV16	.	TRBJ2-3	.	TGTGCCAGCAGCCGTGGACTACAACCCAGCACAGATACGCAGTATTTT	CASSRGLQPSTDTQYF
TRBV7-9	.	TRBJ1-3	TRBD1	TGTGCCAGCAGCCCTCATTTCAGGACAGGACAAGGAAACACCATATATTTT	CASSPHFRTGQGNTIYF
TRBV6-6	few	TRBJ1-6	TRBD1	TGTGCCAGCAGGAACAGGGGAACCTATAATTCACCCCTCCACTTT	CASRNRGTYNSPLHF
TRBV4-1	.	TRBJ2-1	.	TGCGCCAGCAGCCGCCCCAGAGGGAACTTGACGCGCAATGAGCAGTTCTTC	CASSRPRGNLTRNEQFF
TRBV6-1	.	TRBJ2-1	TRBD1	TGTGCCAGCAGTGAAGCGACAGGGGGCCACAATGAGCAGTTCTTC	CASSEATGGHNEQFF
TRBV7-9	once	TRBJ2-7	.	TGTGCCAGCAGTCCGGCCCCGTACTACGAGCAGTACTTC	CASSPAPYYEQYF
TRBV19	.	TRBJ2-6	TRBD1	TGTGCCAGTAAAACCCGGACAGGGAGCTCTGGGGCCAACGTCCTGACTTTC	CASKTRTGSSGANVLTF
TRBV6-1	.	TRBJ1-2	.	TGTGCCAGCACCGTAGGGGCAGGGAATGGCTACACCTTC	CASTVGAGNGYTF
TRBV6-5	.	TRBJ1-1	TRBD1	TGTGCCACGCTTAAGGGACAGTCGAACACTGAAGCTTTCTTT	CATLKGQSNTEAFF
TRBV7-8	.	TRBJ2-5	.	TGTGCCAGCGGCCAAGTTGGAGAGACCCAGTACTTC	CASGQVGETQYF
TRBV6-6	.	TRBJ1-3	TRBD1	TGTGCCAGCAGTTACTCGACAGGGGAAAACACCATATATTTT	CASSYSTGENTIYF
TRBV9	once	TRBJ1-6	.	TGTGCCAGCAGCGAAACTTCGCGTTCACCCCTCCACTTT	CASSETSRSPLHF
TRBV5-5	.	TRBJ2-7	TRBD1	TGTGCCAGCAGCTGGAGTGACAGGGTCTCCTACGAGCAGTACTTC	CASSWSDRVSYEQYF
TRBV7-9	.	TRBJ1-2	.	TGTGCCAGCAGCTTAATGTCAGGGTCCCATGGCTACACCTTC	CASSLMSGSHGYTF
TRBV29-1	.	TRBJ2-7	TRBD1	TGCAGCGTCACCGGGACAGCATCCGCCTACGAGCAGTACTTC	CSVTGTASAYEQYF
TRBV5-6	.	TRBJ1-4	.	TGTGCCGGCAGCACGGGAGGAACTAATGAAAAACTGTTTTTT	CAGSTGGTNEKLFF
TRBV25-1	few	TRBJ2-1	.	TGTGCCAGCTCCTTGGGCGGGGGCCACGAGCAGTTCTTC	CASSLGGGHEQFF
TRBV6-1	few	TRBJ1-1	.	TGTGCCAGCAGTGAACAGGGGCAAGCTTTCTTT	CASSEQGQAFF
TRBV6-6	.	TRBJ2-1	.	TGTGCCAGCGAGACAGTCAACAATGAGCAGTTCTTC	CASETVNNEQFF
TRBV6-5	.	TRBJ2-2	.	TGTGCCAGCAGTGACATAGTTTGGGGGGAGCTGTTTTTT	CASSDIVWGELFF
TRBV5-6	.	TRBJ2-5	TRBD2	TGTGCCAGCAGCTGGGGGGGCCAAGAGACCCAGTACTTC	CASSWGGQETQYF
TRBV5-6	.	TRBJ2-5	TRBD2	TGTGCCAGCAGCCCGGGGGTAGCGGGGCGCCAAGAGACCCAGTACTTC	CASSPGVAGRQETQYF
TRBV25-1	.	TRBJ2-5	.	TGTGCCAGCGTTGACACAGGGTCAGAGACCCAGTACTTC	CASVDTGSETQYF
TRBV29-1	few	TRBJ2-1	.	TGCAGCGTTGATTTTGCAGTCTCCTACAATGAGCAGTTCTTC	CSVDFAVSYNEQFF
TRBV5-4	.	TRBJ1-4	.	TGTGCCAGCAGCCCAAGCACGGGGGGCGCAACTAATGAAAAACTGTTTTTT	CASSPSTGGATNEKLFF
TRBV2	.	TRBJ2-1	.	TGTGCCAGCAGTGGGGCGTCCTACAATGAGCAGTTCTTC	CASSGASYNEQFF
TRBV29-1	.	TRBJ1-1	.	TGCAGCGTTCCAGGGATCGCGAACACTGAAGCTTTCTTT	CSVPGIANTEAFF
TRBV21-1	.	TRBJ2-5	.	TGTGCCAGCAGACGGGGGGGGGAGACCCAGTACTTC	CASRRGGETQYF
TRBV14	.	TRBJ2-5	TRBD1	TGTGCCAGCAGCCCTGGACAGGAGGAGGTGAATAGGGAGACCCAGTACTTC	CASSPGQEEVNRETQYF
TRBV7-3	.	TRBJ2-1	.	TGTGCCAGCAGCTTAAGAGGTCGCGGGACGTCCTACAATGAGCAGTTCTTC	CASSLRGRGTSYNEQFF
TRBV7-9	.	TRBJ2-7	TRBD1	TGTGCCAGCAGCTCGCAGACAGGGGTCGAGCAGTACTTC	CASSSQTGVEQYF
TRBV6-6	few	TRBJ2-4	.	TGTGCCAGCAGTTACTTGGGCGGGTCGAAAAACATTCAGTACTTC	CASSYLGGSKNIQYF